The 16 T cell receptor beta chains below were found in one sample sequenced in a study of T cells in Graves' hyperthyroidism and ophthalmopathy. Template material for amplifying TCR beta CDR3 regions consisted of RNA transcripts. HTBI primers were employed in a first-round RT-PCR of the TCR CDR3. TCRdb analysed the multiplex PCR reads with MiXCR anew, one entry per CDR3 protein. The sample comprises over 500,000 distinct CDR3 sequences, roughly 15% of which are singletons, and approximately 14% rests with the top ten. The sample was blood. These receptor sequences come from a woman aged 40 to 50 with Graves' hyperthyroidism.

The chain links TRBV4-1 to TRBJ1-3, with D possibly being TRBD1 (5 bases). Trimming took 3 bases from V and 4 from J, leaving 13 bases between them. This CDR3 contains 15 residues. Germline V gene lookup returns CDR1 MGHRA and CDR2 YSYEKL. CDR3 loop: CASSQDTSPGNTIYF. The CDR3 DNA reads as TGCGCCAGCAGCCAGGACACATCACCCGGAAACACCATATATTTT.

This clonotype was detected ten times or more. CDR3: CASSLGQSSGNTIYF. CDR3 nucleotide sequence: TGTGCCAGCAGCCTGGGACAGAGCTCTGGAAACACCATATATTTT. The chain uses TRBV7-8 and TRBJ1-3; TRBD1 aligns across 7 bases. CDR1 is SGHVS, CDR2 FQNEAQ, per germline. V trimming: 5 bases; J trimming: 0 bases; junction bases outside the gene matches: 4. CDR3 size: 15 residues.

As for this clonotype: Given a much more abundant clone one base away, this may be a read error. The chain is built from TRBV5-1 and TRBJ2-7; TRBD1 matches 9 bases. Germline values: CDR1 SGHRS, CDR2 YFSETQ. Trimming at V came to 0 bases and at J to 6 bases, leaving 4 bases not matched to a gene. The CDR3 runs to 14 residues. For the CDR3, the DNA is TGCGCCAGCAGCTTGGACAGGGGGCCACTCGAGCAGTACTTC. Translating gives CASSLDRGPLEQYF.

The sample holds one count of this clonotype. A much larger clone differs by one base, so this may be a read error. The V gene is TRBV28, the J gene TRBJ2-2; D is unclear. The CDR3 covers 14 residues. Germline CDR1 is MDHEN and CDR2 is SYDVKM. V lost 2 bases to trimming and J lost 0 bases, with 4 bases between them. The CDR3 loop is CASSLHPNTGELFF. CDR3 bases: TGTGCCAGCAGTTTACATCCGAACACCGGGGAGCTGTTTTTT.

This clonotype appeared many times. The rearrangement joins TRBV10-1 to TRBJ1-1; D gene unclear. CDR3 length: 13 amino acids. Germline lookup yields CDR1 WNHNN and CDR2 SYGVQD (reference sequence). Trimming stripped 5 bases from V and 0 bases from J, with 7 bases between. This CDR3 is CASSLTLNTEAFF. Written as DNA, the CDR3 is TGCGCCAGCAGTTTAACCCTGAACACTGAAGCTTTCTTT.

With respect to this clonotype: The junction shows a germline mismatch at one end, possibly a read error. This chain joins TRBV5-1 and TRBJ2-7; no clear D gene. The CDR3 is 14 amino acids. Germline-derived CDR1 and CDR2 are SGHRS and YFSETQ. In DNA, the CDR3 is TGTGCCAGCAGCCCTCGATATGTGGCCTACGAGCAGTACTTC. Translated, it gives CASSPRYVAYEQYF.

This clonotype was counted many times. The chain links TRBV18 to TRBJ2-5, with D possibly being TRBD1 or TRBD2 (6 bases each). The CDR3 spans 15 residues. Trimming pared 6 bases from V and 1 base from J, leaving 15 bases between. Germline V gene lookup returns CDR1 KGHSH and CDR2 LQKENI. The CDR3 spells CASSPTQGLQETQYF. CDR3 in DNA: TGTGCCAGCTCCCCTACACAGGGACTCCAAGAGACCCAGTACTTC.

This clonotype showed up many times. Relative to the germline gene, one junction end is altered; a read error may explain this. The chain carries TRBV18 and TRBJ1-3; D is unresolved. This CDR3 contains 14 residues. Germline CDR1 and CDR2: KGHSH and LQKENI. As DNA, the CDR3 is TGTGCCAGCTCACCGGACTCGCCTGGGAACACCATATATTTT. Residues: CASSPDSPGNTIYF.

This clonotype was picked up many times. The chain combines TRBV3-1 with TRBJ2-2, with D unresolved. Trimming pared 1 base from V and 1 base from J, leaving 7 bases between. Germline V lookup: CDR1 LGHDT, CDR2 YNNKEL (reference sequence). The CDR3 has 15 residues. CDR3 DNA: TGTGCCAGCAGCCAAGGAGGCGTGAACACCGGGGAGCTGTTTTTT. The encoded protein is CASSQGGVNTGELFF.

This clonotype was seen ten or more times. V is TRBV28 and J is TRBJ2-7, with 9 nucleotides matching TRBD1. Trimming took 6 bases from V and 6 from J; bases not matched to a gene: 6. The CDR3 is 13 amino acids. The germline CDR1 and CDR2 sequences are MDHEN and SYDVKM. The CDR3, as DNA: TGTGCCAGCAGCTGGGGGACAGGGTTCGAGCAGTACTTC. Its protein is CASSWGTGFEQYF.

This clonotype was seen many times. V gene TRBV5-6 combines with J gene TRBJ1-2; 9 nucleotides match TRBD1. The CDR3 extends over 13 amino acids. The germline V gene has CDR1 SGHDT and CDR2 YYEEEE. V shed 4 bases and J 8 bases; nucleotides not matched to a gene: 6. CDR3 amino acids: CASSPGTGQGYTF. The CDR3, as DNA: TGTGCCAGCAGCCCGGGGACAGGGCAAGGCTACACCTTC.

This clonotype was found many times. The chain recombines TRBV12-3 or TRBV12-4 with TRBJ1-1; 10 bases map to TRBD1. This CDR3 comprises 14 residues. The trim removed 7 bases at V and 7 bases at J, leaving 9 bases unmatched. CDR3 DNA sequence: TGTGCCAGCACTTTGACAGGGGGCAGGGTTGAAGCTTTCTTT. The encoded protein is CASTLTGGRVEAFF.

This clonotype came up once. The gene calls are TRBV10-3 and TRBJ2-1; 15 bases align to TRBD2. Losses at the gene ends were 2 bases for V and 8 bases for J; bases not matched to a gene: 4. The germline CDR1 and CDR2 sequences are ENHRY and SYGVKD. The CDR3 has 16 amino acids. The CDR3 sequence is CAISERTSGRAYEQFF. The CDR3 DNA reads TGTGCCATCAGTGAGAGGACTAGCGGGAGGGCCTATGAGCAGTTCTTC.

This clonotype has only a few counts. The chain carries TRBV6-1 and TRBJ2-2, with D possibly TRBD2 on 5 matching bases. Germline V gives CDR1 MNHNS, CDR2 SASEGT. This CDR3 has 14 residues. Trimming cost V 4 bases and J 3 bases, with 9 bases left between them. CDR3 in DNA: TGTGCCAGCAGTGCCGGGATACACACCGGGGAGCTGTTTTTT. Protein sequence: CASSAGIHTGELFF.

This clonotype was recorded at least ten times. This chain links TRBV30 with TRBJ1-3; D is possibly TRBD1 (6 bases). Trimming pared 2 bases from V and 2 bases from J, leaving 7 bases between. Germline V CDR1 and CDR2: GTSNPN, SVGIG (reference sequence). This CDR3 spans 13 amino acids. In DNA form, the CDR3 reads TGTGCCTGGAGTAGGGGGACTGGAAACACCATATATTTT. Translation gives CAWSRGTGNTIYF.

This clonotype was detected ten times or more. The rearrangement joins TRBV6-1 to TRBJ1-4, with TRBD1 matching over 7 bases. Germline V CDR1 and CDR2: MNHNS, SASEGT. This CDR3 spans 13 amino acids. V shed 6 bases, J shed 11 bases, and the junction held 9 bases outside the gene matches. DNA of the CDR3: TGTGCCAGCAGGGAGGACAGGTTAGGCAAACTGTTTTTT. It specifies CASREDRLGKLFF.